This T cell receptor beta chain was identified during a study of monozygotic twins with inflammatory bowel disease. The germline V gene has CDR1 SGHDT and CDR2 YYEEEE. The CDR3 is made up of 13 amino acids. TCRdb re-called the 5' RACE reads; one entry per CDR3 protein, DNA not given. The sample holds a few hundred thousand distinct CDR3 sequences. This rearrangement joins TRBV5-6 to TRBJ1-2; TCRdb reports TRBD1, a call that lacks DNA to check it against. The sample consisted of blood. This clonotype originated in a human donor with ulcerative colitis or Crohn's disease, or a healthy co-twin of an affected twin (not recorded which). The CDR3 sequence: CASSFPQGDGYTF.